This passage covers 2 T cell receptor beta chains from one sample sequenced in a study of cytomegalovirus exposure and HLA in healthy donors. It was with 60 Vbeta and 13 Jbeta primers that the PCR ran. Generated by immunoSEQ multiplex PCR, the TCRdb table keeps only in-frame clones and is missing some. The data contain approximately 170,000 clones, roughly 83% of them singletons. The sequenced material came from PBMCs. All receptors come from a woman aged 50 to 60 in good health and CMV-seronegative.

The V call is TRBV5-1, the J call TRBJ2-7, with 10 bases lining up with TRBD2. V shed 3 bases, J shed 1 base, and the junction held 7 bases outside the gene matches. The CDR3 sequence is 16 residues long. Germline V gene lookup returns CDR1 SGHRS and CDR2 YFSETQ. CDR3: CASSSLAGGLSYEQYF. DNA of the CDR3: TGCGCCAGCAGCTCGTTAGCGGGAGGACTGTCCTACGAGCAGTACTTC.

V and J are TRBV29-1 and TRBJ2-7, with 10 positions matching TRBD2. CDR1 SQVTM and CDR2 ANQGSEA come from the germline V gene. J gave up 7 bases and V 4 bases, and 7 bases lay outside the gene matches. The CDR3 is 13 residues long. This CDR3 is CSVGLAGVREQYF. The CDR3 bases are TGCAGCGTTGGTCTAGCGGGAGTTCGGGAGCAGTACTTC.